This T cell receptor (beta chain) was identified in a study of cytomegalovirus exposure and HLA in healthy donors. With 60 Vbeta and 13 Jbeta primers, the PCR was carried out. Using immunoSEQ multiplex PCR, the repertoire was profiled, and TCRdb retains in-frame clones only, with some absent. The sample has about 210,000 clones, approximately 81% seen once. In germline, CDR1 is SEHNR, CDR2 FQNEAQ (reference sequence). This CDR3 has 15 amino acids. V gave up 1 base and J gave up 7 bases, with 16 bases separating them. Sequencing used PBMCs. The chain combines TRBV7-9 with TRBJ1-2; perhaps TRBD1 as D (5 bases). The source of this sequence is a man aged 25-40 years in good health and CMV-seronegative. CDR3 in amino acids: CASSLVLGDQSGYTF. The CDR3 DNA sequence: TGTGCCAGCAGCTTAGTTTTAGGGGATCAAAGTGGCTACACCTTC.